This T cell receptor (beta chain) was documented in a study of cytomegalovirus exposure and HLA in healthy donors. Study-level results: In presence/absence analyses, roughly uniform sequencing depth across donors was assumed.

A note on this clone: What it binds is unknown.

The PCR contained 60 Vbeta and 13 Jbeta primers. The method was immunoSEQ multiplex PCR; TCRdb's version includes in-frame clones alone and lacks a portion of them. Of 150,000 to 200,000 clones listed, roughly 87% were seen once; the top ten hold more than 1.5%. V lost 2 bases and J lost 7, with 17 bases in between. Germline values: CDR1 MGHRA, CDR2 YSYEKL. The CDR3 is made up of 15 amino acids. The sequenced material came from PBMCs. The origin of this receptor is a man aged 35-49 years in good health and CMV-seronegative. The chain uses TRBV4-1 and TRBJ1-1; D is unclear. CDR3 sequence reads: CASSQFLTVQNEAFF. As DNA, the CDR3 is TGCGCCAGCAGCCAATTCCTAACAGTTCAAAATGAAGCTTTCTTT.